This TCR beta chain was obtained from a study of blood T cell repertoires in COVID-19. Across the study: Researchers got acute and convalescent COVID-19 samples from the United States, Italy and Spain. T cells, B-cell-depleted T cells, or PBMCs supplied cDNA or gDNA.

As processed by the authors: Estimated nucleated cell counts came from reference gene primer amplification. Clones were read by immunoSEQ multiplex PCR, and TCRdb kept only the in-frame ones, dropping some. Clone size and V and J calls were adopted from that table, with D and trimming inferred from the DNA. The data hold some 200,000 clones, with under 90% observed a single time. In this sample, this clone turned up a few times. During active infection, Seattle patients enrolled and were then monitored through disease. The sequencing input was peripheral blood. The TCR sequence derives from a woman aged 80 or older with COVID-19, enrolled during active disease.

CDR3: CASSLGTGWTYNSPLHF. The CDR3 bases are TGTGCCAGCAGTTTGGGGACAGGGTGGACCTATAATTCACCCCTCCACTTT. The chain uses TRBV27 and TRBJ1-6; TRBD1 aligns across 9 bases. This CDR3 has 17 amino acids. V lost 3 bases and J lost 2; bases outside the gene matches: 5. CDR1 is MNHEY, CDR2 SMNVEV, per germline (reference sequence).